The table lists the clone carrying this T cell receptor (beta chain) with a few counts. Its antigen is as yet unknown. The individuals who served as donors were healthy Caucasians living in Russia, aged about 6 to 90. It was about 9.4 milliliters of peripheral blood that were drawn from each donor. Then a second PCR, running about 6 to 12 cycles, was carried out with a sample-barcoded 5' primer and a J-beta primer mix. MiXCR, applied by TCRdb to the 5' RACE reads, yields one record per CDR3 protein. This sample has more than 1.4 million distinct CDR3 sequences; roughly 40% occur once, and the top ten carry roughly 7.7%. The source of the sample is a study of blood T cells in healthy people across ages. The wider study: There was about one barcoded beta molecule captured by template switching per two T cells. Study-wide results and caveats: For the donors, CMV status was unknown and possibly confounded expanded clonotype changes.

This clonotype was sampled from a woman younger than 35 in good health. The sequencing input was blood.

DNA for the CDR3: TGTGCCATCAGGGGACAGGGGAACGAAAAACTGTTTTTT. It codes for CAIRGQGNEKLFF. The rearrangement joins TRBV10-3 to TRBJ1-4; 10 bases line up with TRBD1. V gave up 6 bases and J gave up 8 bases; unmatched junction bases: 3. This CDR3 region has 13 residues. Germline values: CDR1 ENHRY, CDR2 SYGVKD.